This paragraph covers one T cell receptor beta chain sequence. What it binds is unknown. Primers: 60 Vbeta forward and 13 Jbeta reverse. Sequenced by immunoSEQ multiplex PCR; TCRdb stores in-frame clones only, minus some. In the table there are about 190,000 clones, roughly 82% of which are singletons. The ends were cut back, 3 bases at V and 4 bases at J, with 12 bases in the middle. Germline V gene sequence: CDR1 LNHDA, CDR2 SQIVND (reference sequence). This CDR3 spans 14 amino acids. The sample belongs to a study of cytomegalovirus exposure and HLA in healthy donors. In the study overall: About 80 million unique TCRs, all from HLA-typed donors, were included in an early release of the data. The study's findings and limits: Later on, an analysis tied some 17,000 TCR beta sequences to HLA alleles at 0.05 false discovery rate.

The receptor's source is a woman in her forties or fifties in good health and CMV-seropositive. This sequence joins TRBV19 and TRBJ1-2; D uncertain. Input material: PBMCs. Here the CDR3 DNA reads TGTGCCAGTAGTATGTCCAGGTCCCTCTATGGCTACACCTTC. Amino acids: CASSMSRSLYGYTF.